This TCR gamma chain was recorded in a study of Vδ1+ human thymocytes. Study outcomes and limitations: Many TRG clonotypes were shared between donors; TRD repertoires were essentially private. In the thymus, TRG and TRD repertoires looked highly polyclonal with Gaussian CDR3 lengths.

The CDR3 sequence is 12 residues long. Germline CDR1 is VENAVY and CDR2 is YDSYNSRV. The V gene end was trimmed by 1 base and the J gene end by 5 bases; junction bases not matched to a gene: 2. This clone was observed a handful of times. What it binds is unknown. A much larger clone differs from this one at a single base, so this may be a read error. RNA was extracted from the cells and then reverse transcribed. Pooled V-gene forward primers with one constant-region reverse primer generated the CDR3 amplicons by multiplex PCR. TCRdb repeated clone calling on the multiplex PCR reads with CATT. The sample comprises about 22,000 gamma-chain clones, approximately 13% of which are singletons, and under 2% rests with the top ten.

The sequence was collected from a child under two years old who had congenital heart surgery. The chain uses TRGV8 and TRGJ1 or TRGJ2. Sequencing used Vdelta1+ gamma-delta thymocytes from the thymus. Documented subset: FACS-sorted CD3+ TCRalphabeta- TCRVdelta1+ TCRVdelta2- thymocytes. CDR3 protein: CATWDSNYKKLF. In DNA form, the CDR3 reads TGTGCCACCTGGGATAGTAATTATAAGAAACTCTTT.